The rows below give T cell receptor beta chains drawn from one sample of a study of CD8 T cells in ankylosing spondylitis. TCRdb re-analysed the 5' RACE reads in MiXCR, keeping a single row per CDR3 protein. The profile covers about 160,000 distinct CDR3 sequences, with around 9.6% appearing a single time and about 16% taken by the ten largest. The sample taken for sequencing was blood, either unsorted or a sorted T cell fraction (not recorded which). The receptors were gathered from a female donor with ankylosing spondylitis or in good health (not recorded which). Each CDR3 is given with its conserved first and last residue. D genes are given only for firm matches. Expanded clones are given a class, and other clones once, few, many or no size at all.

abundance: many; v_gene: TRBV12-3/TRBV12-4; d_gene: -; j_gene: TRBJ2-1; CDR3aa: CASSLGYYEQFF; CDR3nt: TGTGCCAGCAGTTTAGGGTACTATGAGCAGTTCTTC
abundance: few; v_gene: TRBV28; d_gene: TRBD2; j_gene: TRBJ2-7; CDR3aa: CASSLGAGDNVYGEQYF; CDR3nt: TGTGCCAGCAGTTTGGGAGCGGGAGATAATGTCTACGGCGAGCAGTACTTC
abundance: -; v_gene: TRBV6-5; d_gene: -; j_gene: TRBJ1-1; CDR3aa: CASSSGGGRTEAFF; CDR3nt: TGTGCCAGCAGTTCGGGCGGGGGTCGAACTGAAGCTTTCTTT
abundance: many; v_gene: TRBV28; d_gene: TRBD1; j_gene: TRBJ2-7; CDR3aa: CASSFRGQSHEQYF; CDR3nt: TGTGCCAGCAGTTTCCGGGGACAGAGCCACGAGCAGTACTTC
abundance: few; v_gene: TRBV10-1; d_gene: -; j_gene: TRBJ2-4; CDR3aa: CASSLGPDRNIQYF; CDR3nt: TGCGCCAGCAGTCTAGGCCCGGACAGAAACATTCAGTACTTC
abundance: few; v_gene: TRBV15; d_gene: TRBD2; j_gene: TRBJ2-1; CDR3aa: CATGGVYNEQFF; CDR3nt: TGTGCCACCGGGGGGGTCTACAATGAGCAGTTCTTC
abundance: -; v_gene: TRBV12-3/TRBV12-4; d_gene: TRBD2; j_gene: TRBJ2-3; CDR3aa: CAISFRLEREGPATDTQYF; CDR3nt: TGTGCCATCAGTTTCAGGCTGGAGCGGGAGGGCCCTGCCACAGATACGCAGTATTTT
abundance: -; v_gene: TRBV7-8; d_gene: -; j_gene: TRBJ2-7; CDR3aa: CASRYGPVTSSYEQYF; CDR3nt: TGTGCCAGCAGATACGGCCCGGTCACAAGCTCCTACGAGCAGTACTTC
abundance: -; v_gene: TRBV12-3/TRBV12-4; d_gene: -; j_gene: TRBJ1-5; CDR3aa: CASSSGTASKQPQHF; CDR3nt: TGTGCCAGCAGTTCCGGGACTGCTAGCAAACAGCCCCAGCATTTT
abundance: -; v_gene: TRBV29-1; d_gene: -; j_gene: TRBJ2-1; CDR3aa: CSVVLPPRSYNEQFF; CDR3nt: TGCAGCGTAGTTCTCCCTCCCCGCTCCTACAATGAGCAGTTCTTC
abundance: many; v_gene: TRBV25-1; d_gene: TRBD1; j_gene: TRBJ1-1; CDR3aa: CASGVGQSNTEAFF; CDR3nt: TGTGCCAGCGGTGTGGGACAGTCGAACACTGAAGCTTTCTTT
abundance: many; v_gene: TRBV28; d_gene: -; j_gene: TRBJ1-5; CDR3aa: CASSDREGNQPQHF; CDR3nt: TGTGCCAGCAGTGACCGGGAAGGCAATCAGCCCCAGCATTTT
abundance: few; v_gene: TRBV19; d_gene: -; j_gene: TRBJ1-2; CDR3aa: CASSIFVRGDYGYTF; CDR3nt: TGTGCCAGTAGTATATTTGTACGAGGGGACTATGGCTACACCTTC
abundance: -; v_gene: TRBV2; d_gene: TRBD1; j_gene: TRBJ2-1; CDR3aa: CASSGPGQGDYNEQFF; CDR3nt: TGTGCCAGCAGCGGCCCGGGACAGGGAGACTACAATGAGCAGTTCTTC
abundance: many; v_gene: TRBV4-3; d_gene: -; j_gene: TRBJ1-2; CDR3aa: CASSQDLNIAGHYGYTF; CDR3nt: TGCGCCAGCAGCCAAGATCTGAATATCGCGGGGCACTATGGCTACACCTTC
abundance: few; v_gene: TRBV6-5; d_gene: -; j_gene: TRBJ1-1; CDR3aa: CASSYSTGLNTEAFF; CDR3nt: TGTGCCAGCAGTTACTCGACTGGGTTGAACACTGAAGCTTTCTTT
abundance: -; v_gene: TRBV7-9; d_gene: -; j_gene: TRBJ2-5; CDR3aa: CASSPDSHQETQYF; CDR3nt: TGTGCCAGCAGCCCCGACAGTCACCAAGAGACCCAGTACTTC
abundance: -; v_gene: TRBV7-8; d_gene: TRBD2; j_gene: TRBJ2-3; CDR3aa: CASSLAHGLAGAEDTQYF; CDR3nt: TGTGCCAGCAGCTTAGCGCATGGACTAGCGGGAGCTGAAGATACGCAGTATTTT
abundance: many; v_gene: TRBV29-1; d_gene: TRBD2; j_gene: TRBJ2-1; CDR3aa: CSGTSGRNEQFF; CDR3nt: TGCAGCGGGACTAGCGGGAGGAATGAGCAGTTCTTC
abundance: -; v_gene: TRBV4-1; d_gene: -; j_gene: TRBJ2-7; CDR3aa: CASGPVLSYEQYF; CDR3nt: TGCGCTTCCGGGCCCGTCCTCTCCTACGAGCAGTACTTC
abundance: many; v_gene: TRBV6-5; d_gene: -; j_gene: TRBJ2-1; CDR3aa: CASSSIRDSYNEQFF; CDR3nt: TGTGCCAGCAGTTCCATCCGGGACTCCTACAATGAGCAGTTCTTC
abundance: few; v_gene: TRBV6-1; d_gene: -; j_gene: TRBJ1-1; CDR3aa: CASSEVKVPGDTEAFF; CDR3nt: TGTGCCAGCAGTGAAGTTAAGGTCCCCGGGGACACTGAAGCTTTCTTT
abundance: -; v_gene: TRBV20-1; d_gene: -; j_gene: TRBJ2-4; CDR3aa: CSAEGTFEGLAKNIQYF; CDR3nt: TGCAGTGCTGAGGGCACTTTCGAGGGCTTAGCCAAAAACATTCAGTACTTC
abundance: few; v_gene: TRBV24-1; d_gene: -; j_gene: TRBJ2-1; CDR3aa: CATSEWGSYNEQFF; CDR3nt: TGTGCCACCAGTGAGTGGGGAAGCTACAATGAGCAGTTCTTC
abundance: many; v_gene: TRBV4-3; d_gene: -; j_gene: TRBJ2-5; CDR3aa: CASSQDYLETQYF; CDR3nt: TGCGCCAGCAGCCAAGATTATTTAGAGACCCAGTACTTC
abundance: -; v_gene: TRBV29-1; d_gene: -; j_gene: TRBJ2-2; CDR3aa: CSVEEAANTGELFF; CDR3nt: TGCAGCGTTGAAGAAGCGGCGAACACCGGGGAGCTGTTTTTT
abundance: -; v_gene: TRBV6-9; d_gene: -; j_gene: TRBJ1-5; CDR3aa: CASSYSQGEGQPQHF; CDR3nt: TGTGCCAGCAGTTATTCGCAAGGGGAGGGACAGCCCCAGCATTTT
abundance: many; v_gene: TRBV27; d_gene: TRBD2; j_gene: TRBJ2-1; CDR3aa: CASNHGGDEQFF; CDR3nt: TGTGCCAGCAATCATGGGGGGGATGAGCAGTTCTTC
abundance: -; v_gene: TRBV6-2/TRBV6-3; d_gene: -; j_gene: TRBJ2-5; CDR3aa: CASSSSGVETQYF; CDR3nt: TGTGCCAGCAGCTCCTCGGGGGTAGAGACCCAGTACTTC
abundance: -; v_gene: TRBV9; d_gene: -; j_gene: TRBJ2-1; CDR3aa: CASNHRTESSYNEQFF; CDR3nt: TGTGCCTCCAACCACCGGACAGAAAGCTCCTACAATGAGCAGTTCTTC
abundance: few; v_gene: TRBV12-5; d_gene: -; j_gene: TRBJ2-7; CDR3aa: CASGLVIAISSYEQYF; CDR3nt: TGTGCTAGTGGTTTGGTAATAGCTATTAGCTCCTACGAGCAGTACTTC
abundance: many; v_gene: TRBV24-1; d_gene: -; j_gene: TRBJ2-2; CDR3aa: CATSDSGTGAGELFF; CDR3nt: TGTGCCACCAGTGATTCCGGGACCGGCGCCGGGGAGCTGTTTTTT
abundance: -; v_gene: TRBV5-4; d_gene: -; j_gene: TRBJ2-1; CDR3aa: CASSLAGLQYSSYNEQFF; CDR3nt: TGTGCCAGCAGCTTGGCGGGATTACAATATAGCTCCTACAATGAGCAGTTCTTC
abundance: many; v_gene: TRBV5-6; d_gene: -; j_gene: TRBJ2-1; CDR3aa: CASRATRDFYNEQFF; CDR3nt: TGTGCCAGCAGGGCGACCCGGGACTTCTACAATGAGCAGTTCTTC
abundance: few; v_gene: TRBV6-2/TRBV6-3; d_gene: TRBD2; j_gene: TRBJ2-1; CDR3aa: CASSYGLAGAGNEQFF; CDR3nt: TGTGCCAGCAGTTACGGACTAGCGGGAGCGGGTAATGAGCAGTTCTTC
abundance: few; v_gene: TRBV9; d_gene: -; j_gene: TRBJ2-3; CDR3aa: CASTQAASGLDTQYF; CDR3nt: TGTGCCAGCACCCAAGCGGCGAGCGGGTTAGATACGCAGTATTTT
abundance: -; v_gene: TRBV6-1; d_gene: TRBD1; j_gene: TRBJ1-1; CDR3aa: CASSVAGGFTEAFF; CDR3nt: TGTGCCAGCAGTGTGGCAGGGGGTTTCACTGAAGCTTTCTTT
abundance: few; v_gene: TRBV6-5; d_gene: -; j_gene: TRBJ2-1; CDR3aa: CASSYGGGGRGPNEQFF; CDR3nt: TGTGCCAGCAGTTACGGGGGGGGAGGGAGGGGGCCCAATGAGCAGTTCTTC
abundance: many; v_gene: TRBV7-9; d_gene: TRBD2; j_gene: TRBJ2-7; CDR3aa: CASANGRDSTEQYF; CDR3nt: TGTGCCAGCGCAAACGGGAGGGACTCCACAGAGCAGTACTTC
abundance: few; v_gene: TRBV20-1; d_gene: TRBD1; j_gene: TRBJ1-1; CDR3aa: CSARGTGKEAFF; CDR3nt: TGCAGTGCTAGGGGGACAGGGAAAGAAGCTTTCTTT